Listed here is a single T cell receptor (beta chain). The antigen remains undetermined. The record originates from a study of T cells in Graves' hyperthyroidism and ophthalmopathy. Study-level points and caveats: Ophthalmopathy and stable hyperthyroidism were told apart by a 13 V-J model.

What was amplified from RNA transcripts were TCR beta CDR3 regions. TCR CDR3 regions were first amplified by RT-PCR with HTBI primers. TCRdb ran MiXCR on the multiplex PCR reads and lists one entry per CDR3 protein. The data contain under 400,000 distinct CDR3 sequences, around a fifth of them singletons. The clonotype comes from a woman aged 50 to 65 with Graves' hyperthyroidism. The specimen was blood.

Written as DNA, the CDR3 is TGTGCCAGCAGTTTGGAACAGGGGGCGATTGTTCAAGAGACCCAGTACTTC. Amino acid sequence: CASSLEQGAIVQETQYF. This chain uses TRBV28 with TRBJ2-5, with 9 bases matching TRBD1. This CDR3 region has 17 residues. Germline values: CDR1 MDHEN, CDR2 SYDVKM. V lost 3 bases and J lost 2; bases outside the gene matches: 10. Based on the CDR3 plus reference TRBV28 and TRBJ2-5, the full variable domain is DVKVTQSSRYLVKRTGEKVFLECVQDMDHENMFWYRQDPGLGLRLIYFSYDVKMKEKGDIPEGYSVSREKKERFSLILESASTNQTSMYLCASSLEQGAIVQETQYFGPGTRLLVL.